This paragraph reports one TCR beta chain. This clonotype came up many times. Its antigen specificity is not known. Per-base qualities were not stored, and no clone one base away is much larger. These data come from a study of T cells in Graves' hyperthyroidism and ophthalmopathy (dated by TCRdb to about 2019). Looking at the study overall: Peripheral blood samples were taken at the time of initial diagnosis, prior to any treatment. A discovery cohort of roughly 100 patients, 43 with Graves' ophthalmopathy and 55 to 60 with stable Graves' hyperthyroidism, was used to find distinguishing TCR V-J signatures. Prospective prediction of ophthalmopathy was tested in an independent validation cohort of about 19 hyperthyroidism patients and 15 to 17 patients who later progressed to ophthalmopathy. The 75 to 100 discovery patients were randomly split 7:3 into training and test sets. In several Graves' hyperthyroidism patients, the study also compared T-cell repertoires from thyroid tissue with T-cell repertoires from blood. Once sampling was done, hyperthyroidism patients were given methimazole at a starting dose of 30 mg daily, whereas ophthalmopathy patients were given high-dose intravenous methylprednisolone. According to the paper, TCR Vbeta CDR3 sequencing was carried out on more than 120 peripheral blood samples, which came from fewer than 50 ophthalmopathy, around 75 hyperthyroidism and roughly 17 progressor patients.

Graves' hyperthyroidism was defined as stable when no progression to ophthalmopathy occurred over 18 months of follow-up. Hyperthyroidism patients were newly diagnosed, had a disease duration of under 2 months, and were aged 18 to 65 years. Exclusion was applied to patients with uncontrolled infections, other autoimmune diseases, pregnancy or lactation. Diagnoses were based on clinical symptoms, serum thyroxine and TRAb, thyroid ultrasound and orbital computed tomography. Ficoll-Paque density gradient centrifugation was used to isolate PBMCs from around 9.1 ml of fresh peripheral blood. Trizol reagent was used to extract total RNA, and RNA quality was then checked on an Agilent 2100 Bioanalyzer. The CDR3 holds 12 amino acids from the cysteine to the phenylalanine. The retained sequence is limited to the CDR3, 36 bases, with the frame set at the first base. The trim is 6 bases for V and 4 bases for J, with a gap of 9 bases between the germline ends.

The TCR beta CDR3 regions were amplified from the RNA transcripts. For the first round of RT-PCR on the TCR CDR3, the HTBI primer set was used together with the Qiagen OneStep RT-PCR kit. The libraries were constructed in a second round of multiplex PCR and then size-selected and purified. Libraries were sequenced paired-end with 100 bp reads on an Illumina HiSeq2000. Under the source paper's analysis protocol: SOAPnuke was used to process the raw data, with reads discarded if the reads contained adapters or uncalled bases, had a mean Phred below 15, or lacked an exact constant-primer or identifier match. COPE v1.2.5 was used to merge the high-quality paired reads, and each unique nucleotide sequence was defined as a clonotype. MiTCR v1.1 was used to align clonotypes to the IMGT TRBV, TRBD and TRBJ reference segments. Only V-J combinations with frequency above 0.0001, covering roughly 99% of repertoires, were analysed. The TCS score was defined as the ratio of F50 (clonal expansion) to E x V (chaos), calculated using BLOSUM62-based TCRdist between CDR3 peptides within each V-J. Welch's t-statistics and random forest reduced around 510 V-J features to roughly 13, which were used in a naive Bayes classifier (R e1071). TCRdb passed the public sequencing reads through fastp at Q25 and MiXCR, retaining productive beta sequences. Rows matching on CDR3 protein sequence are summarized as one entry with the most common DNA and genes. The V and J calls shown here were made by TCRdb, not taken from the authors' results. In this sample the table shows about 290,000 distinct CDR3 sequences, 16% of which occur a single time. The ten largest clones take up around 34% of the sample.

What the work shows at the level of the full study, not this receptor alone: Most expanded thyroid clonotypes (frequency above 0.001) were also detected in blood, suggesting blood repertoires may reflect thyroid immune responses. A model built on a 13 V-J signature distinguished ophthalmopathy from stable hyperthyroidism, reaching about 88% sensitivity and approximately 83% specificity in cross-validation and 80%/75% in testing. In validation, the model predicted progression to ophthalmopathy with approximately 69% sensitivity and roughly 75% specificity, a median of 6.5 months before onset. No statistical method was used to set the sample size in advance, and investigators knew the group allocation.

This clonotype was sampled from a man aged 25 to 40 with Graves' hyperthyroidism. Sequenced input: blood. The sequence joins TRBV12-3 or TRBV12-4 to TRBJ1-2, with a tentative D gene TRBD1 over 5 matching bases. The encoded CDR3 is CASSPGGYGYTF. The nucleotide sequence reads TGTGCCAGCAGCCCCGGGGGCTATGGCTACACCTTC.